The rows below give T cell receptor beta chains drawn from one sample of a study of blood T cell dynamics during melanoma immunotherapy. Libraries were prepared by immunoSEQ multiplex PCR; TCRdb keeps only in-frame clonotypes and omits some of them. The sample records fewer than 15,000 clones, 86% being singletons. This specimen consisted of blood, obtained from a patient treated with checkpoint blockade. The receptors derive from a human donor with melanoma. The CDR3 runs from the conserved cysteine through the conserved F or W. The D gene is left open where the match is weak. Rows give clone size only sometimes, using once, few, many, or a class for an expanded clone.

j_call	clone_size	v_call	d_call	cdr3_aa	cdr3_nt
TRBJ2-5	NA	TRBV5-1	TRBD1	CASSDYGTGVETQYF	TGCGCCAGCAGCGATTATGGGACAGGGGTAGAGACCCAGTACTTC
TRBJ2-1	NA	TRBV7-8	TRBD1	CASSSYDRGRYNEQFF	TGTGCCAGCAGCTCATACGACAGGGGCCGATACAATGAGCAGTTCTTC
TRBJ2-3	NA	TRBV7-9	NA	CASSLGGSATDTQYF	TGTGCCAGCAGCTTAGGAGGTAGTGCCACAGATACGCAGTATTTT
TRBJ2-3	NA	TRBV4-3	NA	CASSDPGVADTQYF	TGCGCCAGCAGCGATCCAGGGGTTGCAGATACGCAGTATTTT
TRBJ2-7	NA	TRBV6-6	NA	CASRMAGTYEQYF	TGTGCCAGCAGAATGGCCGGGACCTACGAGCAGTACTTC
TRBJ2-3	NA	TRBV7-9	NA	CASSRRGDTQYF	TGTGCCAGCAGCAGGAGGGGGGATACGCAGTATTTT
TRBJ2-1	few	TRBV7-8	TRBD2	CASSEGLAGLGVPQFF	TGTGCCAGCAGCGAGGGACTAGCGGGACTCGGGGTTCCGCAGTTCTTC
TRBJ1-2	NA	TRBV29-1	NA	CSVATQGLGGYTF	TGCAGCGTCGCTACTCAGGGGTTGGGTGGCTACACCTTC
TRBJ2-7	once	TRBV7-9	NA	CASSLFYEQYF	TGTGCCAGCAGCTTATTCTACGAGCAGTACTTC
TRBJ1-6	few	TRBV27	NA	CASSSQAAGGSPLHF	TGTGCCAGCAGTTCCCAGGCGGCTGGGGGCTCACCCCTCCACTTT
TRBJ1-5	once	TRBV30	NA	CAWSVWNNQPQHF	TGTGCCTGGAGTGTATGGAATAATCAGCCCCAGCATTTT
TRBJ2-2	NA	TRBV27	TRBD1	CASRPGTGALGGELFF	TGTGCCAGCAGACCCGGGACAGGGGCCCTGGGCGGGGAGCTGTTTTTT
TRBJ2-7	NA	TRBV29-1	TRBD2	CSATGGPHEQYF	TGCAGCGCGACGGGAGGTCCCCACGAGCAGTACTTC
TRBJ2-3	NA	TRBV30	NA	CAWSVPSTDTQYF	TGTGCCTGGAGTGTACCCAGCACAGATACGCAGTATTTT
TRBJ2-1	NA	TRBV11-2	NA	CASSLAVGGEQFF	TGTGCCAGCAGCTTAGCCGTAGGGGGTGAGCAGTTCTTC
TRBJ2-5	NA	TRBV27	TRBD2	CASSLLAGTQETQYF	TGTGCCAGCAGTCTACTAGCGGGGACCCAAGAGACCCAGTACTTC
TRBJ2-1	NA	TRBV28	NA	CASSFWRRNEQFF	TGTGCCAGCAGTTTCTGGCGCCGTAATGAGCAGTTCTTC